This T cell receptor beta chain originates from a study of cytomegalovirus exposure and HLA in healthy donors. This clone turned up a few times. Its antigen is unidentified. Study-level findings and limits: The authors later linked a missense DCLRE1C variant to TCR beta V- and J-gene trimming. The study listed 150 to 200 cytomegalovirus-associated TCR beta chains. The sole available immune exposure information was CMV serostatus. Of the V segments, some could not be distinguished, including TRBV6-2 and TRBV6-3, and were excluded.

Researchers ran the PCR with 60 Vbeta and 13 Jbeta primers. This table comes from immunoSEQ multiplex PCR, and its TCRdb copy is limited to in-frame clones, with some not included. The top ten clones hold around 1.7% of a sample with about 140,000 clones, 77% of them seen once. There are 14 residues in the CDR3. Germline loops: CDR1 SGHTA, CDR2 FQGNSA. J lost 6 bases, V lost 5 bases, and 7 bases had no gene match. The sequencing sample was made of PBMCs. The TCR comes from a female donor in good health and CMV-seronegative. The chain links TRBV7-2 to TRBJ1-3, with 7 nucleotides matching TRBD1. The CDR3 protein is CASSPGQMVNTIYF. Here the CDR3 DNA reads TGTGCCAGCAGCCCGGGACAGATGGTAAACACCATATATTTT.